This TCR beta chain was documented in a study of cytomegalovirus exposure and HLA in healthy donors. TCRdb's table, derived via immunoSEQ multiplex PCR, lists solely in-frame clones and lacks some. Seen here are 200,000 to 250,000 clones, roughly 87% observed once, and the top ten hold roughly 2%. V was clipped by 3 bases and J by 5 bases, with 19 bases between them. The CDR3 has 17 amino acids. The V gene's germline CDR1 is MDHEN and CDR2 SYDVKM. Material for sequencing was PBMCs. This sequence was found in a woman aged 18-29 years in good health and CMV-seropositive. The rearrangement joins TRBV28 to TRBJ1-4; D is perhaps TRBD1 (6 bases). CDR3 DNA: TGTGCCAGCAGTTTGGGGCGCAGGGGCGGGTGGAATGAAAAACTGTTTTTT. Its translation is CASSLGRRGGWNEKLFF.